Listed below are T cell receptor beta chains from one sample, sequenced in a study of T cells in Graves' hyperthyroidism and ophthalmopathy. One entry per CDR3 protein, called by TCRdb with MiXCR from the multiplex PCR reads. The sample carries 660,000 or so distinct CDR3 sequences, roughly 45% recorded once. The sequenced sample consisted of peripheral blood or thyroid tissue (not recorded which). These receptors were collected from an adult man with Graves' disease, either hyperthyroidism or ophthalmopathy (not recorded which). Each CDR3 is given with its conserved first and last residue. A D gene is named only where the DNA matches it firmly. Clone size is given for some rows only: seen once, a few or many times, or a class if the clone is expanded.

-	TRBV29-1	TRBJ2-7	TRBD2	TGCAGCGTTGAAGATCAAGGACTAGCGGGAGGGAAACCCTACGAGCAGTACTTC	CSVEDQGLAGGKPYEQYF
-	TRBV5-1	TRBJ1-5	TRBD1	TGCGCCAGCAGCTTGGCCGGACAGGGCGGAGAGCCCCAGCATTTT	CASSLAGQGGEPQHF
many	TRBV7-2	TRBJ2-7	-	TGTGCCAGCAGCCCAGGGGCACGCTACGAGCAGTACTTC	CASSPGARYEQYF
-	TRBV29-1	TRBJ1-2	-	TGCAGCGTTGACGGTGCAACTAACTATGGCTACACCTTC	CSVDGATNYGYTF
once	TRBV7-3	TRBJ2-7	-	TGTGCCAGCAGTCCCACAGGGATAGGTTCCTACGAGCAGTACTTC	CASSPTGIGSYEQYF
-	TRBV11-1	TRBJ2-2	-	TGTGCCAGCAGGTTGGGCCAGCTGTTTTTT	CASRLGQLFF
many	TRBV29-1	TRBJ1-1	-	TGCAGCGTAGAGGACAACACTGAAGCTTTCTTT	CSVEDNTEAFF
few	TRBV7-9	TRBJ2-7	TRBD1	TGTGCCAGCAGTGACCGGGCAGGGGGCTACGAGCAGTACTTC	CASSDRAGGYEQYF
many	TRBV10-3	TRBJ1-1	TRBD1	TGTGCCATCAGTGCCTTGGACAGGGGGCCTACTGAAGCTTTCTTT	CAISALDRGPTEAFF
-	TRBV9	TRBJ2-7	-	TGTGCCAGCAGCCAAGGAAGCCACGAGCAGTACTTC	CASSQGSHEQYF
-	TRBV19	TRBJ1-1	-	TGTGCCAGTAGTATGTACAGGGCGAACACTGAAGCTTTCTTT	CASSMYRANTEAFF
-	TRBV10-3	TRBJ1-1	TRBD1	TGTGCCATCAGTGAGTCATGGGGGGACAGGGGCACTGAAGCTTTCTTT	CAISESWGDRGTEAFF
-	TRBV19	TRBJ1-3	-	TGTGCCTGGAGTGTGAGGCGTGGCCCGGGTAACACCATATATTTT	CAWSVRRGPGNTIYF
-	TRBV11-2	TRBJ2-7	TRBD2	TGTGCCAGCAGCTCCGGGTGGACTAGCGGGGCCTCCTACGAGCAGTACTTC	CASSSGWTSGASYEQYF
once	TRBV3-1	TRBJ1-1	-	TGTGCCAGCAGCCAAGAAGGTAGGTGGGGTTACACTGAAGCTTTCTTT	CASSQEGRWGYTEAFF
-	TRBV10-2	TRBJ2-7	-	TGCGCCAGCAGGGACAGCGGCGAGCAGTACTTC	CASRDSGEQYF
few	TRBV7-9	TRBJ2-7	-	TGTGCCAGCAGGTTAGATGGGTTCCCCTACGAGCAGTACTTC	CASRLDGFPYEQYF